This T cell receptor (beta chain) was sequenced for a study of CD4 T cells in relation to SARS-CoV-2 and coronaviruses. Uncultured naive and memory CD4+ T cells supplied DNA for deep TCR-beta sequencing. Sequenced by immunoSEQ multiplex PCR; TCRdb stores in-frame clones only, minus some. Among more than 30,000 clones listed, 70% to 90% were seen once. Turning to this clone: What it recognizes is unknown.

General study results and limits: Samples before the pandemic and after infection were not matched within any donor. In around three fifths of donors, memory CD4+ clonotypes crossrecognized SARS-CoV-2 and at least one common cold coronavirus spike. SARS-CoV-2-driven expansion was significantly weaker in crossreactive than monoreactive clones.

The CDR3 sequence is 17 residues long. Germline lookup yields CDR1 SGHAT and CDR2 FQNNGV. Between the trimmed V and J ends, which lost 0 bases and 3 bases, there was a span of 18 bases. The sequence came from an adult with COVID-19. The V and J genes are TRBV11-2 and TRBJ2-7; D remains unclear. The sample was memory CD4+ T cells from PBMCs. CDR3 bases: TGTGCCAGCAGCTTAGAATACCCGCGGCCTACCCTCTACGAGCAGTACTTC. This encodes CASSLEYPRPTLYEQYF. Drawing the rest from reference TRBV11-2 and TRBJ2-7, the complete variable domain is EAGVAQSPRYKIIEKRQSVAFWCNPISGHATLYWYQQILGQGPKLLIQFQNNGVVDDSQLPKDRFSAERLKGVDSTLKIQPAKLEDSAVYLCASSLEYPRPTLYEQYFGPGTRLTVT.